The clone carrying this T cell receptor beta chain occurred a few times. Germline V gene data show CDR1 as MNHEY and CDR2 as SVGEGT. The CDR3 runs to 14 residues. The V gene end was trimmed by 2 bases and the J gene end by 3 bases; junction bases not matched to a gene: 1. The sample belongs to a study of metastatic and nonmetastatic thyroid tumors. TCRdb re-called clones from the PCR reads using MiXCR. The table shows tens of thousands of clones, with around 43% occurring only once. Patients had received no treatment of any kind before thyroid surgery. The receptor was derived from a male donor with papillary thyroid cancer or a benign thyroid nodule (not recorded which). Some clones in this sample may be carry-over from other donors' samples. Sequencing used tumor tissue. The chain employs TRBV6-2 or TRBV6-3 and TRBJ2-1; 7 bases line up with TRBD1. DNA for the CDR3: TGTGCCAGCAGTTACGGGGACAGCTACAATGAGCAGTTCTTC. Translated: CASSYGDSYNEQFF.